This entry concerns a single T cell receptor (beta chain). The antigen remains unidentified. A unique molecular identifier was attached to every TCR cDNA molecule. A single record per CDR3 protein comes from TCRdb applying MiXCR to the 5' RACE reads. The sample lists 80,000 to 95,000 distinct CDR3 sequences, roughly 8.7% occurring once. These data are taken from a study of spatial heterogeneity in lung cancer. The study's findings and limits: Blood carried ubiquitous expanded tumor TCRs more at resection than follow-up.

Time point: sample taken at primary tumor resection. No cells were sorted before sequencing. The whole RNA sequenced was extracted from tumor, nontumor lung or frozen PBMC. Just over 70 TRACERx patients with early, untreated non-small cell lung cancer donated samples. The sequencing used PBMCs, collected at surgery. This clonotype originated in a male donor with early-stage non-small cell lung cancer.

This CDR3 reads CASSSKVSNYGYTF. The CDR3 nucleotides are TGTGCCAGCAGTTCCAAAGTCTCTAACTATGGCTACACCTTC. The genes are TRBV27 and TRBJ1-2; no firm D call. Looked up from germline, CDR1 is MNHEY and CDR2 is SMNVEV (reference sequence). The CDR3 spans 14 residues. Trimming took off 4 bases at V and 0 bases at J, with 9 bases between the two ends.